The 16 T cell receptor beta chains listed next were all sequenced from one sample in a study of OX40 agonist ivuxolimab in advanced cancers. Method: immunoSEQ multiplex PCR; TCRdb's copy keeps in-frame clones and lacks some. This sample has about 64,000 clones, with about four fifths found just once. The sample here was CD4+ or CD8+ T cells sorted from blood, taken in a trial of the OX40 agonist ivuxolimab. The receptors originated from an adult with an advanced solid tumor such as melanoma, head and neck, liver or kidney cancer.

The chain links TRBV7-3 to TRBJ2-7; D call uncertain. Germline-derived CDR1 and CDR2 are SGHTA and FQGTGA. The CDR3 has 15 amino acids. Trimming pared 2 bases from V and 4 bases from J, leaving 15 bases between. This CDR3 reads CASSLGTRRAYEQYF. The DNA for the CDR3 is TGTGCCAGCAGCTTAGGTACCCGTCGTGCTTACGAGCAGTACTTC.

The V and J genes are TRBV6-5 and TRBJ1-1, with TRBD1 as a possible D gene (6 bases). In germline, CDR1 is MNHEY, CDR2 SVGAGI. Trimming shortened V by 6 bases and J by 8 bases, and 13 bases separated the two germline ends. CDR3 length: 12 residues. CDR3 sequence: CASRTGPLEAFF. The CDR3 coding sequence is TGTGCCAGCAGAACAGGGCCCCTGGAAGCTTTCTTT.

Comment on this clone: A junction boundary mismatches the germline segment, possibly from a read error. The chain uses TRBV4-1 and TRBJ1-6; TRBD1 agrees at 7 bases. The length of the CDR3 is 14 residues. CDR1 and CDR2 from the germline V gene are MGHRA and YSYEKL. The CDR3 bases are TGCGCCAGCAACCAAGGGACAGACCTTTCACCCCTCCACTTT. The encoded protein is CASNQGTDLSPLHF.

The rearrangement joins TRBV2 to TRBJ2-1; 8 nucleotides line up with TRBD2. V was pared by 8 bases and J by 4 bases, with 10 bases of the junction left unmatched. The germline V gene has CDR1 SNHLY and CDR2 FYNNEI. This CDR3 spans 15 amino acids. CDR3 DNA sequence: TGTGCCAGCGCCAATCAGCGGGGGACTTACAATGAGCAGTTCTTC. Translated, it gives CASANQRGTYNEQFF.

This sequence joins TRBV7-2 and TRBJ2-5, with D possibly called TRBD1 or TRBD2 (6 bases each). This CDR3 has 15 residues. V was trimmed by 10 bases and J by 5 bases, leaving 23 bases between them. The germline V gene has CDR1 SGHTA and CDR2 FQGNSA. CDR3 residues: CATARSGATWETQYF. In nucleotides, the CDR3 is TGTGCCACCGCACGGTCGGGGGCCACGTGGGAGACCCAGTACTTC.

V is TRBV6-5 and J is TRBJ1-1; D is unresolved. Germline values: CDR1 MNHEY, CDR2 SVGAGI. The V and J ends lost 4 bases and 5 bases respectively, with 17 bases between them. The CDR3 extends over 15 amino acids. The CDR3 DNA is TGTGCCAGCAGTTCCCGGACCACCGGATGGACTGAAGCTTTCTTT. As protein: CASSSRTTGWTEAFF.

The V gene is TRBV5-4, the J gene TRBJ2-1; 12 bases are shared with TRBD2. The trim removed 1 base at V and 11 bases at J, leaving 10 bases unmatched. The CDR3 is made up of 16 amino acids. Germline CDR1 is SGHNT and CDR2 is YYREEE (reference sequence). CDR3 loop: CASSLSLAGGRWKQFF. The CDR3 DNA sequence: TGTGCCAGCAGCTTGTCTCTAGCGGGGGGGCGTTGGAAGCAGTTCTTC.

The rearrangement uses TRBV6-5 and TRBJ1-1, with D possibly TRBD1 on 5 matching bases. V lost 2 bases to trimming and J lost 1 base, with 11 bases between them. The CDR3 spans 15 residues. Per the germline V gene, CDR1 is MNHEY and CDR2 is SVGAGI. The CDR3 DNA is TGTGCCAGCAGTTACGATCGGAGGGGGAACACTGAAGCTTTCTTT. It encodes CASSYDRRGNTEAFF.

This clone was seen a few times. This chain connects TRBV21-1 to TRBJ2-5; the table's D call TRBD2 went unverified against the DNA. TRBV21-1 is termed a pseudogene. This CDR3 region has 12 residues. The CDR3 DNA reads TGTGCCAGCAGCACGGGGATGGAGACCCAGTACTTC. Translation: CASSTGMETQYF.

J is TRBJ1-1 and V is TRBV27; TRBD1 might be the D (5 bases). The germline V gene has CDR1 MNHEY and CDR2 SMNVEV (reference sequence). CDR3 length: 17 residues. V lost 5 bases to trimming and J lost 0 bases, with 19 bases between them. Here the CDR3 reads CASSPRQSLTLNTEAFF. CDR3 coding DNA: TGTGCCAGCAGTCCGAGACAGTCGCTAACATTGAACACTGAAGCTTTCTTT.

This chain uses TRBV5-1 with TRBJ2-7; D tentatively reads TRBD1 or TRBD2 (5 bases each). V gave up 7 bases and J gave up 2 bases, with 19 bases separating them. The CDR3 covers 15 residues. The germline CDR1 and CDR2 sequences are SGHRS and YFSETQ. The CDR3 nucleotides are TGCGCCAGCTCGGGGCCCGGAATCATGCCCTACGAGCAGTACTTC. It specifies CASSGPGIMPYEQYF. The full variable domain, its missing parts supplied by reference TRBV5-1 and TRBJ2-7, is KAGVTQTPRYLIKTRGQQVTLSCSPISGHRSVSWYQQTPGQGLQFLFEYFSETQRNKGNFPGRFSGRQFSNSRSEMNVSTLELGDSALYLCASSGPGIMPYEQYFGPGTRLTVT.

The chain couples TRBV5-1 to TRBJ2-2; D gene uncertain. Per germline, CDR1 SGHRS and CDR2 YFSETQ. V dropped 5 bases and J dropped 7 bases, with 15 bases sitting between them. The CDR3 consists of 14 residues. DNA for the CDR3: TGCGCCAGCAGGACCGCCGCTAGTGTCGGGGAGCTGTTTTTT. This codes for CASRTAASVGELFF.

The chain combines TRBV18 with TRBJ1-1; tentatively, D is TRBD1 (6 bases). The germline V gene encodes CDR1 KGHSH and CDR2 LQKENI. V lost 4 bases and J lost 3, with 18 bases in between. The CDR3 extends over 16 amino acids. CDR3 bases: TGTGCCAGCTCACGTGACATCGCAAAGGGGGACACTGAAGCTTTCTTT. It specifies CASSRDIAKGDTEAFF.

This chain uses TRBV30 with TRBJ2-5; D is uncertain. This CDR3 comprises 12 residues. Looked up from germline, CDR1 is GTSNPN and CDR2 is SVGIG (reference sequence). The V end was cut by 2 bases, the J end by 6 bases, with 10 bases between. CDR3 DNA: TGTGCCTGGAGTCCCGCCAAAAAGACCCAGTACTTC. As protein: CAWSPAKKTQYF. Drawing the rest from reference TRBV30 and TRBJ2-5, the complete variable domain is SQTIHQWPATLVQPVGSPLSLECTVEGTSNPNLYWYRQAAGRGLQLLFYSVGIGQISSEVPQNLSASRPQDRQFILSSKKLLLSDSGFYLCAWSPAKKTQYFGPGTRLLVL.

This clone appeared many times. The chain recombines TRBV9 with TRBJ2-5; 8 bases fit TRBD2. Germline V lookup: CDR1 SGDLS, CDR2 YYNGEE. Unmatched junction bases numbered 3, after V lost 3 bases and J lost 5 bases. This CDR3 contains 13 residues. The CDR3 DNA reads TGTGCCAGCAGCGGCGGGGGGCGTGAGACCCAGTACTTC. As protein: CASSGGGRETQYF.

This rearrangement joins TRBV5-5 to TRBJ2-7; D uncertain. Trimming shortened V by 4 bases and J by 9 bases, and 23 bases separated the two germline ends. Germline V gives CDR1 SGHKS, CDR2 YYEKEE (reference sequence). There are 15 residues in the CDR3. The DNA for the CDR3 is TGTGCCAGCAGCCCTCAGGCCACCCTAACTGACGGGCAGTACTTC. Protein sequence: CASSPQATLTDGQYF.